The clone carrying this T cell receptor beta chain was detected only once. The antigen remains undetermined. This sample stems from a study of T cells in Graves' hyperthyroidism and ophthalmopathy. The authors took PBMCs from roughly 9.3 ml fresh peripheral blood. This CDR3 has 16 amino acids. The trim removed 5 bases at V and 1 base at J, leaving 8 bases unmatched. Study-wide results and caveats: Ophthalmopathy was model-predicted a median approximately 6.9 months pre-onset. Peripheral blood also featured most of the thyroid clonotypes expanded above 0.001.

Amplified TCR beta CDR3 regions derived from RNA transcripts. TCR CDR3 regions were first amplified by RT-PCR with HTBI primers. TCRdb ran MiXCR on the multiplex PCR reads and lists one entry per CDR3 protein. Of roughly 520,000 distinct CDR3 sequences in the sample, less than 25% were seen once. This rearrangement joins TRBV12-3 or TRBV12-4 to TRBJ1-5; 7 bases are a match to TRBD1. The specimen was blood. The sequence was obtained from a woman aged 30 to 39 with Graves' ophthalmopathy. The CDR3 DNA reads as TGTGCCAGCAGTCAGCTTCAGGGGGTCAGCAATCAGCCCCAGCATTTT. It translates to CASSQLQGVSNQPQHF.